This TCR beta chain emerged from a study of blood T cell repertoires in COVID-19. Participant age was roughly 18 to 100 years, and participants resided in roughly 25 US areas. Participants' reported clinical history set cohort assignment. It was within 2 weeks before study entry that exposed participants met a COVID-19 case. Looked up from germline, CDR1 is SGHRS and CDR2 is YFSETQ. V gave up 5 bases and J gave up 2 bases; unmatched junction bases: 5. The CDR3 covers 15 residues. Under the authors' procedure: Estimation of nucleated cell counts was performed using reference gene primer amplification. The assay was immunoSEQ multiplex PCR, and TCRdb's table has in-frame clones only and misses some. V and J calls and clone size are copied from that table; D and trimming were computed from the DNA. The profile covers about 220,000 clones, with about 83% appearing a single time and about 4.8% taken by the ten largest.

J is TRBJ1-2 and V is TRBV5-1; 11 nucleotides match TRBD1. The sample was PBMCs or T cells enriched from blood (not recorded which). The source is a woman between 50 and 59 years old who had been exposed to COVID-19. CDR3 nucleotides: TGCGCCAGCAGTCCCGGGACAGGGGGAAACTATGGCTACACCTTC. Translation gives CASSPGTGGNYGYTF.